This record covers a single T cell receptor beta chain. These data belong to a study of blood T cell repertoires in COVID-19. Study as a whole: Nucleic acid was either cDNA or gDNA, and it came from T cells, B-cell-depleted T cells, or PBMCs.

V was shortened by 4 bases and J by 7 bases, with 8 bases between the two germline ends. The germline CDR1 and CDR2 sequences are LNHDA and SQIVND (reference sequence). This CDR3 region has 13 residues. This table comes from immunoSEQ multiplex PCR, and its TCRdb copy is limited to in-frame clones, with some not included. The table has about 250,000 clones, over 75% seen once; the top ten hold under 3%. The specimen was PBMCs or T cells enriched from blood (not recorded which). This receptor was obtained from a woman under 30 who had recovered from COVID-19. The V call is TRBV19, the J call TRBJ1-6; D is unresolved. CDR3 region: CASSNLRNSPLHF. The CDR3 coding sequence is TGTGCCAGTAGTAACCTCCGGAATTCACCCCTCCACTTT.